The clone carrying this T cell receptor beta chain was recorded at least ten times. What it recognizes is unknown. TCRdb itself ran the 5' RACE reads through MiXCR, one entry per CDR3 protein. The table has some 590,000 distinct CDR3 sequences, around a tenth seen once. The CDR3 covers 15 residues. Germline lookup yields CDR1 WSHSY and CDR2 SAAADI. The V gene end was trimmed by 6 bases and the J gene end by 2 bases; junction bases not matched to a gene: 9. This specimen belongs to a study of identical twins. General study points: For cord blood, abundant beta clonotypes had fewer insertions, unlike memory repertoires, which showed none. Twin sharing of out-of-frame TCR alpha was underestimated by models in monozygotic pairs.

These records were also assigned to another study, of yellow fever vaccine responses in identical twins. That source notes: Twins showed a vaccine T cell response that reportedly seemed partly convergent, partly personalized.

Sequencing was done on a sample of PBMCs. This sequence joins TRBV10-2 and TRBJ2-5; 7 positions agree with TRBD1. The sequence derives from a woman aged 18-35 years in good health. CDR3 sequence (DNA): TGCGCCAGCAGAGGTGGACAGGCCGCGCAAGAGACCCAGTACTTC. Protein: CASRGGQAAQETQYF.